The sequence of this TCR beta chain was determined in a study of human T cells and chemical hapten exposure. The study's library attached unique molecular identifiers to single cDNA molecules. In the authors' workflow: Approximately 100,000 TCRs per sample was the median, with a range of roughly 23,224 to 690,600. MiXCR, run by TCRdb on the RACE reads, gives a single entry per CDR3 protein. The V and J calls were determined by TCRdb, not by the authors. The table lists under 300,000 distinct CDR3 sequences, 8.6% of them singletons. Time point denoted: pre-sensitization, week 0. Treatment defined: therapeutic diphenylcyclopropenone sensitization with weekly scalp DPC. Staff drew blood before applying each patch test. Unfractionated whole blood yielded the extracted total RNA. The CDR3 is 15 residues long. Trimming left V 5 bases short and J 2 bases short, with 13 bases between.

The TCR originated in a woman in her thirties or forties with alopecia areata. Some clones in this sample may be carry-over from other donors' samples. Source: whole blood, taken in connection with sensitization to the hapten diphenylcyclopropenone (DPC). This chain connects TRBV12-3 or TRBV12-4 to TRBJ2-1; D gene uncertain. As DNA, the CDR3 is TGTGCCAGCAGTCCAGTAGTACCAACCTACAATGAGCAGTTCTTC. It yields the protein CASSPVVPTYNEQFF.